The 14 T cell receptor beta chains below were found in one sample sequenced in a study of OX40 agonist ivuxolimab in advanced cancers. Produced via immunoSEQ multiplex PCR; TCRdb's table is partial and in-frame only. Here the sample spans around 40,000 clones, about 80% being singletons. Sequenced here: CD4+ or CD8+ T cells sorted from blood, sampled in a trial of the OX40 agonist ivuxolimab. Receptors were obtained from an adult with an advanced solid tumor such as melanoma, head and neck, liver or kidney cancer.

This rearrangement joins TRBV7-8 to TRBJ2-3; D is possibly TRBD2 (5 bases). V lost 7 bases to trimming and J lost 2 bases, with 16 bases between them. The CDR3 sequence is 15 residues long. The germline V gene has CDR1 SGHVS and CDR2 FQNEAQ. CDR3 loop: CASTSGELTTDTQYF. CDR3 in DNA: TGTGCCAGCACCTCCGGGGAACTAACCACAGATACGCAGTATTTT.

The genes are TRBV5-1 and TRBJ2-7; D call uncertain. The germline V gene has CDR1 SGHRS and CDR2 YFSETQ. Deletions cut 1 base from V and 0 bases from J, with 5 bases between. This CDR3 has 13 amino acids. In nucleotides, the CDR3 is TGCGCCAGCAGCTTGCAGGTCTCCTACGAGCAGTACTTC. Translation gives CASSLQVSYEQYF.

V is TRBV5-6 and J is TRBJ1-2; D gene ambiguous. The CDR3 has 12 residues. Germline V gives CDR1 SGHDT, CDR2 YYEEEE. The V gene lost 0 bases and the J gene lost 7 bases, with 7 bases spanning the gap. The CDR3, as DNA: TGTGCCAGCAGCTTGGTAGTATCTGGCTACACCTTC. The encoded protein is CASSLVVSGYTF.

The V gene is TRBV6-1, the J gene TRBJ1-2; possibly TRBD1 for D (5 bases). The germline CDR1 and CDR2 sequences are MNHNS and SASEGT. The CDR3 covers 11 residues. V shed 10 bases and J shed 4 bases, with 10 bases lying between them. The CDR3 nucleotides are TGTGCCAACTGGGACCGCTATGGCTACACCTTC. It codes for CANWDRYGYTF.

DNA for the CDR3: TGTGCCAGCAGCTTAGACAGCTCTGGGGCCAACGTCCTGACTTTC. Translated: CASSLDSSGANVLTF. The chain links TRBV7-3 to TRBJ2-6; tentatively, D is TRBD1 (5 bases). The CDR3 runs 15 residues. V gave up 2 bases and J gave up 0 bases, with 5 bases separating them. CDR1 SGHTA and CDR2 FQGTGA come from the germline V gene.

This chain uses TRBV28 with TRBJ2-1; TRBD1 aligns across 9 bases. The CDR3 extends over 14 amino acids. Germline V CDR1 and CDR2: MDHEN, SYDVKM. Losses at the gene ends were 8 bases for V and 6 bases for J; bases not matched to a gene: 8. The CDR3 bases are TGTGCCAGCCGTACAGGGGGCGCCCCCAATGAGCAGTTCTTC. Its translation: CASRTGGAPNEQFF.

The chain carries TRBV15 and TRBJ2-7, with D perhaps matching TRBD1 (6 bases). With 2 bases removed from V and 2 bases from J, the gap between germline ends came to 10 bases. The CDR3 has 14 residues. Germline V gene data show CDR1 as LNHNV and CDR2 as YYDKDF (reference sequence). The CDR3 nucleotides read TGTGCCACCAGCAGAAGGGACAACGCCTACGAGCAGTACTTC. It translates to CATSRRDNAYEQYF.

This rearrangement joins TRBV5-5 to TRBJ1-2, with unresolved D. Germline values: CDR1 SGHKS, CDR2 YYEKEE (reference sequence). The V end was cut by 0 bases, the J end by 3 bases, with 12 bases between. The CDR3 covers 15 residues. The CDR3 DNA sequence: TGTGCCAGCAGCTTGGGAGTAGGACGAGACTATGGCTACACCTTC. Translated: CASSLGVGRDYGYTF.

This clone was found once. The chain recombines TRBV27 with TRBJ2-3; 8 positions match TRBD2. The junction had 8 bases not matched to a gene; V was cut back by 6 bases and J by 9 bases. Germline assignment: CDR1 MNHEY and CDR2 SMNVEV (reference sequence). CDR3 size: 13 residues. The CDR3, as DNA: TGTGCCAGCAGCACGACTAGCGCATCAACGCAGTATTTT. It translates to CASSTTSASTQYF.

The V and J genes are TRBV2 and TRBJ2-3; a weak D match, TRBD2 (7 bases). V was shortened by 7 bases and J by 5 bases, with 16 bases between the two germline ends. This CDR3 has 14 residues. From germline, CDR1 is SNHLY and CDR2 FYNNEI. Written as DNA, the CDR3 is TGTGCCAGCAACCTCCGGGGAGGGGGAGATACGCAGTATTTT. Protein sequence: CASNLRGGGDTQYF.

J is TRBJ2-3 and V is TRBV4-3, with D tentatively TRBD2 (6 bases). Germline V gene data show CDR1 as LGHNA and CDR2 as YSLEER. V lost 1 base, J lost 0 bases, and 11 bases lay in between. CDR3 size: 16 residues. The CDR3 region has the DNA TGCGCCAGCAGCCAAGTGGCGGGACTGAGCACAGATACGCAGTATTTT. This gives the protein CASSQVAGLSTDTQYF.

This chain links TRBV5-1 with TRBJ2-7; 7 nucleotides agree with TRBD1. CDR1 and CDR2 from the germline V gene are SGHRS and YFSETQ. The CDR3 spans 13 residues. J lost 0 bases, V lost 6 bases, and 3 bases had no gene match. The CDR3 DNA is TGCGCCAGCACCTGGGACAGCTCCTACGAGCAGTACTTC. This encodes CASTWDSSYEQYF.

The gene calls are TRBV7-9 and TRBJ2-2, with TRBD1 matching 7 bases. Germline lookup yields CDR1 SEHNR and CDR2 FQNEAQ (reference sequence). V lost 7 bases, J lost 5 bases, and 10 bases stayed unmatched. This CDR3 has 15 residues. CDR3 residues: CASTSSGTVTGELFF. DNA of the CDR3: TGTGCCAGCACCTCATCCGGGACAGTAACCGGGGAGCTGTTTTTT.

The V and J genes are TRBV30 and TRBJ1-6, with D possibly TRBD1 on 6 matching bases. The V gene's germline CDR1 is GTSNPN and CDR2 SVGIG (reference sequence). V gave up 3 bases and J gave up 0 bases, with 9 bases separating them. The CDR3 runs 15 residues. The CDR3 bases are TGTGCCTGGAGCGGAGGGGGCTCCTATAATTCACCCCTCCACTTT. Translating it yields CAWSGGGSYNSPLHF.